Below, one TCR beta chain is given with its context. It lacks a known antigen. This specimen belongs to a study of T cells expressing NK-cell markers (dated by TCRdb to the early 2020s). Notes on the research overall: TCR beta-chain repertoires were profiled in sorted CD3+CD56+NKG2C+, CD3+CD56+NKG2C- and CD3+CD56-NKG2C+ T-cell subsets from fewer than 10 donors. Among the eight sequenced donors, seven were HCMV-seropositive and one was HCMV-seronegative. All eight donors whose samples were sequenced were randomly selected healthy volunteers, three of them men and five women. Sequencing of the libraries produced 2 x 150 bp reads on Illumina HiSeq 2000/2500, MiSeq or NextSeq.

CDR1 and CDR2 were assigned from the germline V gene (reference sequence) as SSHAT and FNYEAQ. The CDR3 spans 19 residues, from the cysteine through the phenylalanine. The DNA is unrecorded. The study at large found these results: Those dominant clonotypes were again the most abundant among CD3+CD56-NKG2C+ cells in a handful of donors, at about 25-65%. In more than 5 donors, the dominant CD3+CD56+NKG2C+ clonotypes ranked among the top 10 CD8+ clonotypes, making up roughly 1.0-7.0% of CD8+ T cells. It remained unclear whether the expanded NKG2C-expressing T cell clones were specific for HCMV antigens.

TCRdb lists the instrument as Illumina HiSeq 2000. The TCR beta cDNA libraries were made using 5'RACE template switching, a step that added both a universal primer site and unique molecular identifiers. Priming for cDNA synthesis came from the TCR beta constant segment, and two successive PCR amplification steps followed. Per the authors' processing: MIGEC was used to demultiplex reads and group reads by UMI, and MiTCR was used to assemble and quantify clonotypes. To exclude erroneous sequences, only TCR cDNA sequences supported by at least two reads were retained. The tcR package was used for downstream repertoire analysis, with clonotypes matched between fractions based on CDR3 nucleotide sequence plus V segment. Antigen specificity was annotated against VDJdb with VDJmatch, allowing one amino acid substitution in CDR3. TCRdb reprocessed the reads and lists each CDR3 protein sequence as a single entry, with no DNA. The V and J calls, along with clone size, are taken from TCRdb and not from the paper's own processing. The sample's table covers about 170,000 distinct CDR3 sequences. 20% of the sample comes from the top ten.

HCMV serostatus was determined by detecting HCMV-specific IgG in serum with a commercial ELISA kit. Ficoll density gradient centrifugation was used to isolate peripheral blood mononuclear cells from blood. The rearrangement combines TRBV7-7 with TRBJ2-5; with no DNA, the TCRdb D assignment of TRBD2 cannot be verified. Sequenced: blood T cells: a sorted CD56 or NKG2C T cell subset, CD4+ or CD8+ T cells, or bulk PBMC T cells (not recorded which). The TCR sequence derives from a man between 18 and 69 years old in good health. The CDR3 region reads CASSLEFPTSGGYQETQYF.